The text below deals with one TCR beta chain. Its antigen is still unknown. Compared with germline, one end of the junction differs, possibly owing to a read error. The data originate from a study of glioma-infiltrating T cells. Amplification of TCR alpha and beta CDR3 regions from RNA used iRepertoire nested multiplex PCR. One-step reverse transcription and amplification started from about 100-400 ng of tissue mRNA or PBMC total RNA. MiXCR, run by TCRdb on the multiplex PCR reads, gives a single entry per CDR3 protein. The profile shows approximately 89,000 distinct CDR3 sequences, around a quarter of them singletons. Overall study results and limits: Non-neoplastic patients had below-expected tissue-blood divergence, while all gliomas exceeded expectation. Tissue and blood shared very few CDR3 sequences.

This CDR3 has 14 amino acids. Germline V lookup: CDR1 SGHRS, CDR2 YFSETQ. This clonotype was obtained from a human donor with low-grade glioma or glioblastoma, undergoing nonglioma brain surgery, or in good health (not recorded which). The sequenced material came from glioma tissue, nonneoplastic brain tissue, or PBMCs (not recorded which). V is TRBV5-1 and J is TRBJ2-5; no firm D call. The CDR3 reads CARSLSLSQETQYF. The CDR3 bases are TGCGCCAGGAGCTTGAGTCTGAGCCAAGAGACCCAGTACTTC.